Here is one TCR beta chain with its context. The V gene's germline CDR1 is SEHNR and CDR2 FQNEAQ (reference sequence). The CDR3 covers 14 residues. Trimming cost V 5 bases and J 6 bases; bases outside gene matches: 6. The entry originates in a study of OX40 agonist ivuxolimab in advanced cancers. Only in-frame clones appear in the TCRdb table, and some are missing; sequencing was by immunoSEQ multiplex PCR. The data hold roughly 38,000 clones, with around 82% observed a single time. The TCR sequence derives from an adult with an advanced solid tumor such as melanoma, head and neck, liver or kidney cancer. The rearrangement uses TRBV7-9 and TRBJ1-2; the match to TRBD1 covers 10 bases. This material consisted of CD4+ or CD8+ T cells sorted from blood, taken in a trial of the OX40 agonist ivuxolimab. CDR3 loop: CASSRAGTGDGYTF. As DNA, the CDR3 is TGTGCCAGCAGCCGCGCCGGGACAGGGGATGGCTACACCTTC.